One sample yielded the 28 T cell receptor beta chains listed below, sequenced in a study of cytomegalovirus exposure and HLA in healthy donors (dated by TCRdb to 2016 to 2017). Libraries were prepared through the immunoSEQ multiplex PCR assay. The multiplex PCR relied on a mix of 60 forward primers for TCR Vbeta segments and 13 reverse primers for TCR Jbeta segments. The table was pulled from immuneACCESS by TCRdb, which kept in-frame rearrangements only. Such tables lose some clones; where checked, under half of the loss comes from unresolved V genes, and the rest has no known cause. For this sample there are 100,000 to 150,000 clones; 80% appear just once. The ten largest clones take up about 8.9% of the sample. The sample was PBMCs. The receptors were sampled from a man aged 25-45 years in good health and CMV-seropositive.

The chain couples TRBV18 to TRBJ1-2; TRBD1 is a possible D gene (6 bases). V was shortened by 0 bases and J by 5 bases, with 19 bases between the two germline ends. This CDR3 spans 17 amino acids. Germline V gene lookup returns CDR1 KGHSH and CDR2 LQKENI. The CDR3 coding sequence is TGTGCCAGCTCACCACCAGCGGGGGCTCCTTCCTTATATGGCTACACCTTC. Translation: CASSPPAGAPSLYGYTF.

CDR3 in amino acids: CASSTGNGYTF. Here the CDR3 DNA reads TGTGCCAGCTCAACCGGGAATGGCTACACCTTC. The chain couples TRBV6-6 to TRBJ1-2; D is ambiguous. The germline CDR1 and CDR2 sequences are MNHNY and SVGAGI (reference sequence). V lost 8 bases, J lost 6 bases, and 10 bases lay in between. The CDR3 is 11 residues long.

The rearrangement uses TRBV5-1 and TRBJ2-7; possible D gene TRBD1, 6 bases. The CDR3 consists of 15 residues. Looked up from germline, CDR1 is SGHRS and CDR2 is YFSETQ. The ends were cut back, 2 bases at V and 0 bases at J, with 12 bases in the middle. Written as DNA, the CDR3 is TGCGCCAGCAGCTTAACAGGGTCCAGCTCCTACGAGCAGTACTTC. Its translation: CASSLTGSSSYEQYF.

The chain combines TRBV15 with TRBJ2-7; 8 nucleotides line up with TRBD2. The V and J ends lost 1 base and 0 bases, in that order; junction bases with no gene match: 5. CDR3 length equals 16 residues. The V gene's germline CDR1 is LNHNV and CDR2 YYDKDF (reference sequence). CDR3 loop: CATSRVGLAGSYEQYF. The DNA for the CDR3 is TGTGCCACCAGCAGAGTTGGGCTAGCGGGCTCCTACGAGCAGTACTTC.

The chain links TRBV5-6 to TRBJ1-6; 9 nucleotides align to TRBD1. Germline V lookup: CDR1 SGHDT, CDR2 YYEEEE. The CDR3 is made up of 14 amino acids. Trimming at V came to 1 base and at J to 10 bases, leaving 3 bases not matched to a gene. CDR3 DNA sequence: TGTGCCAGCAGCTTGACAGGGGGCGAATCACCCCTCCACTTT. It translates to CASSLTGGESPLHF.

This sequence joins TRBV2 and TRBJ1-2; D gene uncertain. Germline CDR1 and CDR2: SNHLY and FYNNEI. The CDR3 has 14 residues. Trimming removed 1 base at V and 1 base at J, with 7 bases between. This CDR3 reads CASSEGLFNYGYTF. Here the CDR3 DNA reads TGTGCCAGCAGTGAAGGGCTGTTTAACTATGGCTACACCTTC.

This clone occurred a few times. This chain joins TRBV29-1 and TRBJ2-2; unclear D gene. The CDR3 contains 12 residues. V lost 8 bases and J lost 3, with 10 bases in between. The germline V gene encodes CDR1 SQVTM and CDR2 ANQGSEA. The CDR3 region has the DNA TGCAGCATAGTACAGTACACCGGGGAGCTGTTTTTT. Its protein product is CSIVQYTGELFF.

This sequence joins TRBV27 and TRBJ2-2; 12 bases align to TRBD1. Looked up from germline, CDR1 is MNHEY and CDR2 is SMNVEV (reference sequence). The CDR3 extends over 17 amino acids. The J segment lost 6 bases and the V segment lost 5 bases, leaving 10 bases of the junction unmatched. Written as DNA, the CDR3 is TGTGCCAGCAGTCCCGCCGGGACAGGGGGCGTCTCCGGGGAGCTGTTTTTT. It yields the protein CASSPAGTGGVSGELFF.

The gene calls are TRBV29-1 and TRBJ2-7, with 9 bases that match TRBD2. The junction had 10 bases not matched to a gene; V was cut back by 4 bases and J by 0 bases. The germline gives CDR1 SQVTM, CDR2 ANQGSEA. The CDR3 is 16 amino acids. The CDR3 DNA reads TGCAGCGTTGTGCGAGCGGGGGGCCGGAGCTCCTACGAGCAGTACTTC. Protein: CSVVRAGGRSSYEQYF.

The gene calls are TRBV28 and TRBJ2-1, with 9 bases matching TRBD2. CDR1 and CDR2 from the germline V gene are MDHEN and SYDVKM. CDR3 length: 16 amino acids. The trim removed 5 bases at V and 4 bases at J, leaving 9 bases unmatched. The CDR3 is CASSGYSGGSYNEQFF. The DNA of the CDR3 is TGTGCCAGCAGTGGCTATAGCGGGGGAAGTTACAATGAGCAGTTCTTC.

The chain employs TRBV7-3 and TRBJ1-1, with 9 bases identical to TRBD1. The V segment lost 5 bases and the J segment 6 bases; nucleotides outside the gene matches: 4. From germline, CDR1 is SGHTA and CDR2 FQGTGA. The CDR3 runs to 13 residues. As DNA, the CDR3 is TGTGCCAGCAGCGCACAGGGGGCGGCTGAAGCTTTCTTT. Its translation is CASSAQGAAEAFF.

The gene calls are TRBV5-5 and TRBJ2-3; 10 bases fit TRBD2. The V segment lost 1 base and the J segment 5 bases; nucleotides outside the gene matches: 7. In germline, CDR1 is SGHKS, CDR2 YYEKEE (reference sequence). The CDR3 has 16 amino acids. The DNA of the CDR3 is TGTGCCAGCAGCTTGTTCCTAGCGGGGGTAGGAGATACGCAGTATTTT. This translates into CASSLFLAGVGDTQYF.

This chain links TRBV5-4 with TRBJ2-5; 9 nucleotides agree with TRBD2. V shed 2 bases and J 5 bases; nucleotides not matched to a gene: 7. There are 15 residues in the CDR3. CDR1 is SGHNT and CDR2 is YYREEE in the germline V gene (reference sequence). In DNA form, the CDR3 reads TGTGCCAGCAGCTTAGGGACTAGCACTACTGAGACCCAGTACTTC. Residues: CASSLGTSTTETQYF.

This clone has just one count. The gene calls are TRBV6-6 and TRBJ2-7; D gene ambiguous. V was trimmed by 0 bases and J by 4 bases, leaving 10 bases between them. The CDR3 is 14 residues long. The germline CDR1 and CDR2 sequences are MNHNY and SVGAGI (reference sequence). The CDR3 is CASSYSGGLYEQYF. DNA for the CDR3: TGTGCCAGCAGTTACTCAGGCGGCCTATACGAGCAGTACTTC.

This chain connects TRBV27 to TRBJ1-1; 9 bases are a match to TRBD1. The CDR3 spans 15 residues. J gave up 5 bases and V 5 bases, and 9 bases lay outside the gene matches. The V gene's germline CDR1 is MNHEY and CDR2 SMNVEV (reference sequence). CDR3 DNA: TGTGCCAGCAGTAAACAGGGGGCGCATAAAACTGAAGCTTTCTTT. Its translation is CASSKQGAHKTEAFF.

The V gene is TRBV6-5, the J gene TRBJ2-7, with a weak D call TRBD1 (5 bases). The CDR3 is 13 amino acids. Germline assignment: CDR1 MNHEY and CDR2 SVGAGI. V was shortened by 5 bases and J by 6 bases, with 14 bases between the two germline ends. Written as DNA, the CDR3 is TGTGCCAGCAGTGGCCAGGGTCGGGTCGAGCAGTACTTC. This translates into CASSGQGRVEQYF.

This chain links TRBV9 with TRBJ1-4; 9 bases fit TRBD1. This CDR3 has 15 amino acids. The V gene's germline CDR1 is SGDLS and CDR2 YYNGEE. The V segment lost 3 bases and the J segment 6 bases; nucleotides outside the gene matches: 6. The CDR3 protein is CASSGRDRDYEKLFF. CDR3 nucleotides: TGTGCCAGCAGCGGCCGGGACAGGGACTATGAAAAACTGTTTTTT.

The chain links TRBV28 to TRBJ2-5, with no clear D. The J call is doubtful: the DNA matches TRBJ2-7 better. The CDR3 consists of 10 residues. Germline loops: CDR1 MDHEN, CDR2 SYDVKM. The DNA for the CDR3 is TGTGCCAGCAGTTCAGGCGAGCAGTACTTC. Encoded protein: CASSSGEQYF.

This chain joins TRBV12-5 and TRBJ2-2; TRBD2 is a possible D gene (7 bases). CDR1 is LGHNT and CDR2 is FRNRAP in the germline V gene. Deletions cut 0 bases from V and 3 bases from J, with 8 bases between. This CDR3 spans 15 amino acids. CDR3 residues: CASGLVGGDTGELFF. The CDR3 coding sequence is TGTGCTAGTGGTTTGGTAGGGGGGGACACCGGGGAGCTGTTTTTT.

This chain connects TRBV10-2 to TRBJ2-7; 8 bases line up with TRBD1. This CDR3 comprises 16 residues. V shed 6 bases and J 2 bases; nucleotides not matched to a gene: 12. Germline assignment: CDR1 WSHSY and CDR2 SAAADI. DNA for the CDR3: TGCGCCAGCAGCCGACTAGGGACAGGACCCGCCTACGAGCAGTACTTC. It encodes CASSRLGTGPAYEQYF.

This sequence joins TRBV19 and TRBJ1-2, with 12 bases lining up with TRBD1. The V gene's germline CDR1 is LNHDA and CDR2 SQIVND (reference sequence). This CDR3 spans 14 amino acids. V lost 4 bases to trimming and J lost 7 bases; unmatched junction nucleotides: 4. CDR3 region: CASSKGQGASGYTF. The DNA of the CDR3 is TGTGCCAGTAGTAAGGGACAGGGGGCAAGTGGCTACACCTTC.

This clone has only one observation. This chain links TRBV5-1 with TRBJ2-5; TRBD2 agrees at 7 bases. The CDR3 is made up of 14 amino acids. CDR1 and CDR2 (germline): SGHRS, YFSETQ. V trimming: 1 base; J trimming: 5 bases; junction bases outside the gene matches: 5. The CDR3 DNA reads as TGCGCCAGCAGCTTGCTAGCGGTCGATGAGACCCAGTACTTC. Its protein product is CASSLLAVDETQYF.

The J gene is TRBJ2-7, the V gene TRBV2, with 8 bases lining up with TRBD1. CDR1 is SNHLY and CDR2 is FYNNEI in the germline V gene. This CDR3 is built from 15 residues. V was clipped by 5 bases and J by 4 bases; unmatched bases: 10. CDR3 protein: CASSPGGARDYEQYF. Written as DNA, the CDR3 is TGTGCCAGCAGTCCAGGGGGCGCCAGGGATTACGAGCAGTACTTC.

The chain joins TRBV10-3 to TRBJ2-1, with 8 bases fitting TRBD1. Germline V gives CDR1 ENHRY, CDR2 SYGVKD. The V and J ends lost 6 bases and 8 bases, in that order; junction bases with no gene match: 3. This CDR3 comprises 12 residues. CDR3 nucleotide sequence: TGTGCCATCAGGACAGGGGTGGATGAGCAGTTCTTC. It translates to CAIRTGVDEQFF.

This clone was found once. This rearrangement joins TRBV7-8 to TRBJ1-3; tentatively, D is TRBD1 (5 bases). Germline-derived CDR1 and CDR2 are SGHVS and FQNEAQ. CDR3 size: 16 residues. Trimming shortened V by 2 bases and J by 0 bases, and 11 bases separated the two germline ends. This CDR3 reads CASSLSRQISGNTIYF. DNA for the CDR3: TGTGCCAGCAGCTTATCGAGACAGATCTCTGGAAACACCATATATTTT. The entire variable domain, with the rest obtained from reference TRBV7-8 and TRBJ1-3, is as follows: GAGVSQSPRYKVAKRGQDVALRCDPISGHVSLFWYQQALGQGPEFLTYFQNEAQLDKSGLPSDRFFAERPEGSVSTLKIQRTQQEDSAVYLCASSLSRQISGNTIYFGEGSWLTVV.

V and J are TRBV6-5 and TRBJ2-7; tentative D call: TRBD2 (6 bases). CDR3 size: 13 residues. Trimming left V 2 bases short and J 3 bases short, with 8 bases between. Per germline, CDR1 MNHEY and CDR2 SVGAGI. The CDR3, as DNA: TGTGCCAGCAGTTACACGGGGGACTACGAGCAGTACTTC. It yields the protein CASSYTGDYEQYF.

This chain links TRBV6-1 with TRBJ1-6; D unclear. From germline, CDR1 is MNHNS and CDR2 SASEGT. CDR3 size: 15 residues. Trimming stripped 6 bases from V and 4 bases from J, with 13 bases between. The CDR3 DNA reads TGTGCCAGCAGACACCGGGATCCGTATAATTCACCCCTCCACTTT. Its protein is CASRHRDPYNSPLHF.

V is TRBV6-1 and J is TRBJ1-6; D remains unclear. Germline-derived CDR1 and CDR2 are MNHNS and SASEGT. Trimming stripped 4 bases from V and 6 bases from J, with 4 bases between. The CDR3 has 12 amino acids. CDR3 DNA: TGTGCCAGCAGTGTTATTAATTCACCCCTCCACTTT. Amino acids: CASSVINSPLHF.